This T cell receptor beta chain was identified in a study of T cell responses to AZD1222 COVID-19 vaccine. Study conclusions and caveats: Seropositive status at baseline applied to only six AZD1222 recipients.

Sequencing used immunoSEQ multiplex PCR; TCRdb keeps in-frame clones, though not all of them. This sample has more than 100,000 clones; 70% to 90% occur once, and the top ten carry 7.5% to 9.5%. The V segment lost 5 bases and the J segment 6 bases; nucleotides outside the gene matches: 4. There are 13 residues in the CDR3. CDR1 is SNHLY and CDR2 is FYNNEI in the germline V gene. Turning to this clone: What it binds is unknown.

This receptor was taken from an adult in good health. The sample consisted of peripheral blood, taken on day 0 of AZD1222 vaccination. The V gene is TRBV2, the J gene TRBJ1-5; 7 bases match TRBD1. The CDR3 bases are TGTGCCAGCAGTACAGGGGCCGGTCAGCCCCAGCATTTT. Translation: CASSTGAGQPQHF. The full variable domain, completed using reference TRBV2 and TRBJ1-5, is EPEVTQTPSHQVTQMGQEVILRCVPISNHLYFYWYRQILGQKVEFLVSFYNNEISEKSEIFDDQFSVERPDGSNFTLKIRSTKLEDSAMYFCASSTGAGQPQHFGDGTRLSIL.